A selection of T cell receptor beta chains follows, all from one sample in a study of identical twins. TCRdb analysed the 5' RACE reads with MiXCR anew, one entry per CDR3 protein. The table shows approximately 890,000 distinct CDR3 sequences, with 9% to 15% occurring only once. These data also featured in a second study, about yellow fever vaccine responses in identical twins.

The sample taken for sequencing was PBMCs. These receptors were taken from a woman aged 18-29 years in good health. CDR3s include the opening cysteine and the closing phenylalanine or tryptophan. A D gene is named only where the DNA matches it firmly. Part of the rows lack a size; the others show once, few, many or a class for expanded clones.

D gene: -; V gene: TRBV9; clone size: few; J gene: TRBJ2-2; CDR3 DNA: TGTGCCAGCAGCGTATCGGTCGGGGCGAACACCGGGGAGCTGTTTTTT; CDR3 protein: CASSVSVGANTGELFF
D gene: TRBD2; V gene: TRBV15; clone size: few; J gene: TRBJ2-3; CDR3 DNA: TGTGCCACCAGCAGCCGACTAGCGGGGGGGTCAGATACGCAGTATTTT; CDR3 protein: CATSSRLAGGSDTQYF
D gene: TRBD2; V gene: TRBV3-1; clone size: -; J gene: TRBJ2-2; CDR3 DNA: TGTGCCAGCAGCTACCGGGACTACGACACCGGGGAGCTGTTTTTT; CDR3 protein: CASSYRDYDTGELFF
D gene: TRBD2; V gene: TRBV3-1; clone size: -; J gene: TRBJ2-1; CDR3 DNA: TGTGCCAGCAGCCAAGAGTCCCGACTAGCGGGAGTCTACAATGAGCAGTTCTTC; CDR3 protein: CASSQESRLAGVYNEQFF
D gene: -; V gene: TRBV29-1; clone size: few; J gene: TRBJ2-7; CDR3 DNA: TGCAGCGTAGAACACGCGGGGACTGGAGGCCACGAGCAGTACTTC; CDR3 protein: CSVEHAGTGGHEQYF
D gene: -; V gene: TRBV28; clone size: few; J gene: TRBJ2-1; CDR3 DNA: TGTGCCAGCAGTTTGGCCGCGATGGGGCAGTTCTTC; CDR3 protein: CASSLAAMGQFF
D gene: TRBD2; V gene: TRBV10-3; clone size: many; J gene: TRBJ2-1; CDR3 DNA: TGTGCCATCACCAGCGGGATCTACAATGAGCAGTTCTTC; CDR3 protein: CAITSGIYNEQFF
D gene: TRBD2; V gene: TRBV3-1; clone size: few; J gene: TRBJ2-1; CDR3 DNA: TGTGCCAGCAGCCAAGGAGCTAGCGGAGATTACAATGAGCAGTTCTTC; CDR3 protein: CASSQGASGDYNEQFF
D gene: -; V gene: TRBV12-3/TRBV12-4; clone size: few; J gene: TRBJ1-3; CDR3 DNA: TGTGCCAGCAGTTTGGGGGTCCTGGGAGGAAACACCATATATTTT; CDR3 protein: CASSLGVLGGNTIYF
D gene: -; V gene: TRBV6-6; clone size: few; J gene: TRBJ1-2; CDR3 DNA: TGTGCCAGCAGTTATCAGAAAGACTATGGCTACACCTTC; CDR3 protein: CASSYQKDYGYTF
D gene: TRBD2; V gene: TRBV9; clone size: few; J gene: TRBJ2-1; CDR3 DNA: TGTGCCAGCAGCCCAAAGGAGGGACGGGGAGGGGATGAGCAGTTCTTC; CDR3 protein: CASSPKEGRGGDEQFF
D gene: -; V gene: TRBV7-3; clone size: -; J gene: TRBJ2-3; CDR3 DNA: TGTGCCAGCAGCTTAACGACAGGTTTGGCGCAGTATTTT; CDR3 protein: CASSLTTGLAQYF
D gene: -; V gene: TRBV12-3/TRBV12-4; clone size: -; J gene: TRBJ2-1; CDR3 DNA: TGTGCCAGCTCTCTGCGGGTTGACAATGAGCAGTTCTTC; CDR3 protein: CASSLRVDNEQFF
D gene: TRBD2; V gene: TRBV2; clone size: many; J gene: TRBJ2-7; CDR3 DNA: TGTGCCAGCAGTGGGGCTAGCGGGAGGAGCGAGCAGTACTTC; CDR3 protein: CASSGASGRSEQYF
D gene: -; V gene: TRBV29-1; clone size: -; J gene: TRBJ2-7; CDR3 DNA: TGCAGCGTTGAAGGCCATTCCTACGAGCAGTACTTC; CDR3 protein: CSVEGHSYEQYF
D gene: TRBD2; V gene: TRBV28; clone size: -; J gene: TRBJ2-1; CDR3 DNA: TGTGCCAGCACTTGGTCTAGCGGGGGTCTGGCGCAGTTCTTC; CDR3 protein: CASTWSSGGLAQFF
D gene: -; V gene: TRBV6-5; clone size: -; J gene: TRBJ2-5; CDR3 DNA: TGTGCCAGCAGTTACTCGTTAAACCAAGAGACCCAGTACTTC; CDR3 protein: CASSYSLNQETQYF
D gene: -; V gene: TRBV4-1; clone size: few; J gene: TRBJ2-2; CDR3 DNA: TGCGCCAGCAGCCAAGACACTGGGGGGGCCCGCGACGGGGAGCTGTTTTTT; CDR3 protein: CASSQDTGGARDGELFF
D gene: TRBD1; V gene: TRBV20-1; clone size: -; J gene: TRBJ2-7; CDR3 DNA: TGCAGTGCTAGAGATTCCCCGACAGGGGGCAACTCTTACGAGCAGTACTTC; CDR3 protein: CSARDSPTGGNSYEQYF
D gene: -; V gene: TRBV18; clone size: -; J gene: TRBJ2-5; CDR3 DNA: TGTGCCAGCTCACCACCTAGAGCCGGGGAGACCCAGTACTTC; CDR3 protein: CASSPPRAGETQYF
D gene: -; V gene: TRBV7-9; clone size: -; J gene: TRBJ2-2; CDR3 DNA: TGTGCCAGCAGTCCGGGATATTCGAACACCGGGGAGCTGTTTTTT; CDR3 protein: CASSPGYSNTGELFF
D gene: -; V gene: TRBV5-1; clone size: -; J gene: TRBJ1-2; CDR3 DNA: TGCGCCAGCAGCTTGGGACGGCGCTATGGCTACACCTTC; CDR3 protein: CASSLGRRYGYTF
D gene: -; V gene: TRBV10-3; clone size: few; J gene: TRBJ2-3; CDR3 DNA: TGTGCCATCAGTGAAGGCACCTCGGCGGGCACAGATACGCAGTATTTT; CDR3 protein: CAISEGTSAGTDTQYF
D gene: -; V gene: TRBV3-1; clone size: few; J gene: TRBJ2-5; CDR3 DNA: TGTGCCAGCAGCCAAGACCTCGTTCAAGAGACCCAGTACTTC; CDR3 protein: CASSQDLVQETQYF
D gene: -; V gene: TRBV19; clone size: few; J gene: TRBJ1-6; CDR3 DNA: TGTGCCAGTGGACCTTCCGGGGGCGGAGGTTCACCCCTCCACTTT; CDR3 protein: CASGPSGGGGSPLHF
D gene: -; V gene: TRBV5-6; clone size: -; J gene: TRBJ1-1; CDR3 DNA: TGTGCCAGCGAGTGGTGGGCCGCGGGCGTAACTGAAGCTTTCTTT; CDR3 protein: CASEWWAAGVTEAFF
D gene: TRBD1; V gene: TRBV5-1; clone size: few; J gene: TRBJ2-7; CDR3 DNA: TGCGCCAGCAGCACAAGAGGACAGGGCTCCTACGAGCAGTACTTC; CDR3 protein: CASSTRGQGSYEQYF
D gene: -; V gene: TRBV2; clone size: -; J gene: TRBJ2-5; CDR3 DNA: TGTGCCAGCAGTGAAAGTAGCGGACGTGCCCAAGAGACCCAGTACTTC; CDR3 protein: CASSESSGRAQETQYF
D gene: TRBD2; V gene: TRBV6-1; clone size: -; J gene: TRBJ2-1; CDR3 DNA: TGTGCCAGCAGTACCCCACGACTAGCGGGGGGGCTTGAGCAGTTCTTC; CDR3 protein: CASSTPRLAGGLEQFF
D gene: -; V gene: TRBV12-3/TRBV12-4; clone size: many; J gene: TRBJ2-7; CDR3 DNA: TGTGCCAGCAGTTTAGGTCCCCCATCCTACGAGCAGTACTTC; CDR3 protein: CASSLGPPSYEQYF
D gene: -; V gene: TRBV7-8; clone size: -; J gene: TRBJ2-1; CDR3 DNA: TGTGCCAGCAGCTTGAGGGACCCCCAGAGGTCGGATGAGCAGTTCTTC; CDR3 protein: CASSLRDPQRSDEQFF
D gene: TRBD2; V gene: TRBV18; clone size: -; J gene: TRBJ2-7; CDR3 DNA: TGTGCCAGCTCAGAGACTAGCGGGGGCGCCTACGAGCAGTACTTC; CDR3 protein: CASSETSGGAYEQYF
D gene: TRBD1; V gene: TRBV7-9; clone size: -; J gene: TRBJ2-7; CDR3 DNA: TGTGCCAGCAGCTTCTCGGGACAGGGGGCTTACGAGCAGTACTTC; CDR3 protein: CASSFSGQGAYEQYF
D gene: -; V gene: TRBV5-1; clone size: few; J gene: TRBJ2-3; CDR3 DNA: TGCGCCAGCAGCGTTGCCACCACAGATACGCAGTATTTT; CDR3 protein: CASSVATTDTQYF
D gene: -; V gene: TRBV7-6; clone size: -; J gene: TRBJ2-3; CDR3 DNA: TGTGCCAGCAGCTTAAGGCCAGGGGCTCCTTCTAGCACAGATACGCAGTATTTT; CDR3 protein: CASSLRPGAPSSTDTQYF
D gene: -; V gene: TRBV20-1; clone size: few; J gene: TRBJ1-5; CDR3 DNA: TGCAGTGCCGAGAGGTTCAGCAATCAGCCCCAGCATTTT; CDR3 protein: CSAERFSNQPQHF
D gene: -; V gene: TRBV20-1; clone size: once; J gene: TRBJ2-1; CDR3 DNA: TGCAGTGCTAGGGAGGACTTGATATGGAATGAGCAGTTCTTC; CDR3 protein: CSAREDLIWNEQFF
D gene: -; V gene: TRBV6-1; clone size: -; J gene: TRBJ1-2; CDR3 DNA: TGTGCCAGCAGTCTCGTACGAGACCCATACAGGGATGGCTACACCTTC; CDR3 protein: CASSLVRDPYRDGYTF
D gene: TRBD2; V gene: TRBV29-1; clone size: few; J gene: TRBJ2-7; CDR3 DNA: TGCAGCGTTGAAGATCTCGGACTAGCGGGTACCTACGAGCAGTACTTC; CDR3 protein: CSVEDLGLAGTYEQYF
D gene: -; V gene: TRBV27; clone size: few; J gene: TRBJ2-2; CDR3 DNA: TGTGCCAGCTGGCCCAGGGCCGCCGGGGAGCTGTTTTTT; CDR3 protein: CASWPRAAGELFF
D gene: -; V gene: TRBV20-1; clone size: -; J gene: TRBJ2-5; CDR3 DNA: TGCAGTGCTAGAGATCGGGGTAGGGAGACCCAGTACTTC; CDR3 protein: CSARDRGRETQYF